One and the same sample provided the 26 T cell receptor beta chains below, sequenced in a study of control samples from healthy donors and cancer patients. TCRdb's copy holds only in-frame clones and misses some; the assay was immunoSEQ multiplex PCR. In the table there are about 82,000 clones, 70% to 90% of which are singletons. Material for sequencing was blood. The origin of the receptors is a man in his fifties in good health.

This clone occurred once. The chain joins TRBV6-1 to TRBJ1-6, with 8 bases matching TRBD1. V was clipped by 6 bases and J by 14 bases; unmatched bases: 21. The CDR3 is made up of 17 amino acids. Germline values: CDR1 MNHNS, CDR2 SASEGT. The CDR3, as DNA: TGTGCCAGCAGAGAACTTCAGGGGGCCGTCGCTTTAGGAACCCTCCACTTT. Its protein is CASRELQGAVALGTLHF.

The chain couples TRBV4-2 to TRBJ1-5; D is unclear. The V end was cut by 0 bases, the J end by 5 bases, with 14 bases between. Germline V CDR1 and CDR2: LGHNA, YNFKEQ. This CDR3 contains 16 residues. CDR3 sequence reads: CASSQERNSPYQPQHF. The CDR3 nucleotides read TGTGCCAGCAGCCAAGAACGCAACAGCCCCTATCAGCCCCAGCATTTT.

The chain combines TRBV6-6 with TRBJ1-6; 8 positions agree with TRBD1. CDR1 MNHNY and CDR2 SVGAGI come from the germline V gene (reference sequence). The CDR3 contains 15 residues. Trimming cost V 5 bases and J 8 bases; bases outside gene matches: 8. The CDR3 spells CASSNPGQGDSPLHF. The CDR3 coding sequence is TGTGCCAGCAGTAACCCCGGACAGGGAGATTCACCCCTCCACTTT.

The rearrangement uses TRBV27 and TRBJ1-6; no clear D. Looked up from germline, CDR1 is MNHEY and CDR2 is SMNVEV (reference sequence). The CDR3 has 15 residues. The ends were cut back, 2 bases at V and 5 bases at J, with 10 bases in the middle. This chain's CDR3 is CASSLTPGNNSPLHF. CDR3 DNA: TGTGCCAGCAGTTTAACCCCTGGAAATAATTCACCCCTCCACTTT.

The genes are TRBV29-1 and TRBJ2-1; D is ambiguous. This CDR3 has 11 amino acids. With 8 bases removed from V and 9 bases from J, the gap between germline ends came to 14 bases. CDR1 SQVTM and CDR2 ANQGSEA come from the germline V gene. CDR3 loop: CSPTRGGEQFF. CDR3 nucleotides: TGCAGCCCCACCAGAGGCGGTGAGCAGTTCTTC.

In regard to this clone: The junction departs from the called germline gene at one end, perhaps through a read error. The gene calls are TRBV19 and TRBJ2-5; D gene ambiguous. CDR1 and CDR2 from the germline V gene are LNHDA and SQIVND (reference sequence). This CDR3 comprises 13 residues. The CDR3 loop reads CASSRGPQGTQYF. DNA for the CDR3: TGTGCCAGTAGTAGAGGTCCTCAAGGGACCCAGTACTTC.

J is TRBJ2-1 and V is TRBV18; TRBD1 or TRBD2 may be the D gene (6 bases each). Trimming took 6 bases from V and 5 from J, leaving 17 bases between them. This CDR3 has 15 residues. CDR1 is KGHSH and CDR2 is LQKENI in the germline V gene. For the CDR3, the DNA is TGTGCCAGCTCCCTCCGGAGGGGGACAAACAATGAGCAGTTCTTC. Translated, it gives CASSLRRGTNNEQFF. Complete variable domain (other parts from reference TRBV18 and TRBJ2-1): NAGVMQNPRHLVRRRGQEARLRCSPMKGHSHVYWYRQLPEEGLKFMVYLQKENIIDESGMPKERFSAEFPKEGPSILRIQQVVRGDSAAYFCASSLRRGTNNEQFFGPGTRLTVL.

The chain recombines TRBV12-3 or TRBV12-4 with TRBJ1-1; no firm D call. CDR3 length equals 11 residues. The germline V and J ends were trimmed by 3 bases and 6 bases, with 5 bases remaining between them. As DNA, the CDR3 is TGTGCCAGCAGTTTCATGGCTGAAGCTTTCTTT. Amino acids: CASSFMAEAFF.

The V call is TRBV29-1, the J call TRBJ2-1; 7 bases line up with TRBD1. Germline CDR1 is SQVTM and CDR2 is ANQGSEA. The CDR3 contains 14 residues. Germline trimming cut 6 bases from V and 5 bases from J; bases unmatched to any gene: 10. CDR3 loop: CSVRPGQLHNEQFF. CDR3 sequence (DNA): TGCAGCGTGCGTCCGGGACAGCTTCACAATGAGCAGTTCTTC.

The V gene is TRBV11-3, the J gene TRBJ2-5; D might be TRBD1 (5 bases). Trimming left V 5 bases short and J 7 bases short, with 14 bases between. Germline CDR1 is SGHNT and CDR2 is YENEEA. This CDR3 has 13 amino acids. Here the CDR3 DNA reads TGTGCCAGCAGCCAGGGAAGTGGTGGGACCCAGTACTTC. It encodes CASSQGSGGTQYF.

The chain's CDR3 is CASSAVDSNEQYF. The CDR3 DNA reads TGTGCCAGTAGTGCAGTCGACTCTAACGAGCAGTACTTC. The V and J genes are TRBV19 and TRBJ2-7; D gene unclear. Germline CDR1 and CDR2: LNHDA and SQIVND (reference sequence). The CDR3 sequence is 13 residues long. Trimming left V 5 bases short and J 5 bases short, with 13 bases between.

This clone was detected only once. This sequence joins TRBV5-1 and TRBJ2-1; 7 nucleotides line up with TRBD2. Germline V gives CDR1 SGHRS, CDR2 YFSETQ. Germline trimming cut 1 base from V and 1 base from J; bases unmatched to any gene: 2. The CDR3 covers 15 residues. For the CDR3, the DNA is TGCGCCAGCAGCTTGAGCGGGGAATCCTACAATGAGCAGTTCTTC. This encodes CASSLSGESYNEQFF.

This clone showed up just a few times. The chain joins TRBV6-4 to TRBJ2-7; D might be TRBD2 (6 bases). With 2 bases removed from V and 3 bases from J, the gap between germline ends came to 23 bases. The CDR3 sequence is 18 residues long. Germline values: CDR1 MRHNA, CDR2 SNTAGT. The CDR3 DNA sequence: TGTGCCAGCAGTGACCCCCCCCAGTGGCCGGGGGACCTCTACGAGCAGTACTTC. Translating it yields CASSDPPQWPGDLYEQYF.

The count of this clone is one. The rearrangement uses TRBV21-1 and TRBJ1-3. TRBV21-1 is an annotated pseudogene. The CDR3 is 19 amino acids. The CDR3 coding sequence is TGTGCCAGCAGCAAAGCGGGGGCACGGGAGAAGCTGGGGGGAAACACCATATATTTT. Its protein product is CASSKAGAREKLGGNTIYF.

By share, this clone ranks as medium-sized. The V and J genes are TRBV6-5 and TRBJ1-6; 7 nucleotides match TRBD1. The CDR3 totals 15 residues. V shed 7 bases, J shed 0 bases, and the junction held 3 bases outside the gene matches. The germline gives CDR1 MNHEY, CDR2 SVGAGI. The DNA of the CDR3 is TGTGCCAGCATAGGGGGCGACTCCTATAATTCACCCCTCCACTTT. It is translated as CASIGGDSYNSPLHF.

The chain employs TRBV5-6 and TRBJ2-5; D is undetermined. The length of the CDR3 is 14 residues. Trimming stripped 0 bases from V and 4 bases from J, with 10 bases between. Germline CDR1 is SGHDT and CDR2 is YYEEEE. The CDR3 DNA reads as TGTGCCAGCAGCTTGGCCGGATTAGGAGAGACCCAGTACTTC. Translated, it gives CASSLAGLGETQYF. The complete variable domain, with remaining parts taken from reference TRBV5-6 and TRBJ2-5, reads DAGVTQSPTHLIKTRGQQVTLRCSPKSGHDTVSWYQQALGQGPQFIFQYYEEEERQRGNFPDRFSGHQFPNYSSELNVNALLLGDSALYLCASSLAGLGETQYFGPGTRLLVL.

The chain recombines TRBV11-2 with TRBJ1-6; D not resolved. V was cut by 7 bases and J by 6 bases, with 19 bases left in between. CDR1 and CDR2 (germline): SGHAT, FQNNGV. The CDR3 is 16 amino acids. The CDR3 sequence: CASTRDRRSSNSPLHF. The CDR3 region has the DNA TGTGCCAGCACCCGCGATAGGAGGTCCAGTAATTCACCCCTCCACTTT.

V is TRBV5-1 and J is TRBJ2-3; TRBD2 is a possible D gene (5 bases). This CDR3 comprises 15 residues. Germline assignment: CDR1 SGHRS and CDR2 YFSETQ. The V end lost 4 bases, the J end lost 4 bases, and 16 bases lay between the germline ends. The chain's CDR3 is CASSPLWVAPDTQYF. CDR3 sequence (DNA): TGCGCCAGCAGCCCCTTGTGGGTAGCGCCAGATACGCAGTATTTT.

The rearrangement joins TRBV19 to TRBJ1-6; D is unresolved. Germline loops: CDR1 LNHDA, CDR2 SQIVND (reference sequence). This CDR3 is built from 15 residues. The germline V and J ends were trimmed by 7 bases and 0 bases, with 10 bases remaining between them. CDR3 loop: CASTVASSYNSPLHF. The CDR3 DNA reads TGTGCCAGTACCGTCGCGAGCTCCTATAATTCACCCCTCCACTTT.

This chain links TRBV9 with TRBJ2-5; 8 nucleotides agree with TRBD2. V shed 0 bases and J 5 bases; nucleotides not matched to a gene: 6. CDR3 size: 15 residues. The germline V gene encodes CDR1 SGDLS and CDR2 YYNGEE. CDR3 DNA: TGTGCCAGCAGCGTAGCGGGGGGGCGGGGTGAGACCCAGTACTTC. Translated: CASSVAGGRGETQYF.

This rearrangement joins TRBV2 to TRBJ1-5; TRBD1 matches at 9 bases. The CDR3 sequence is 15 residues long. Trimming removed 10 bases from V and 4 bases from J; junction bases left unmatched: 11. Germline CDR1 is SNHLY and CDR2 is FYNNEI. Here the CDR3 DNA reads TGTGCCATCACGGACAGGGGTATGGGGAATCAGCCCCAGCATTTT. Translated, it gives CAITDRGMGNQPQHF.

The V and J genes are TRBV5-5 and TRBJ1-6; tentatively, D is TRBD1 (5 bases). The CDR3 totals 17 residues. V lost 6 bases, J lost 2 bases, and 18 bases lay in between. Germline loops: CDR1 SGHKS, CDR2 YYEKEE (reference sequence). In nucleotides, the CDR3 is TGTGCCAGCACCTCAGGCCTTCCGGGGGCCTATAATTCACCCCTCCACTTT. This encodes CASTSGLPGAYNSPLHF.

The V and J genes are TRBV9 and TRBJ1-2; no clear D gene. There are 15 residues in the CDR3. V lost 0 bases and J 1 base, leaving 10 bases between the germline ends. From germline, CDR1 is SGDLS and CDR2 YYNGEE. CDR3: CASSVAAELNYGYTF. The CDR3 nucleotides are TGTGCCAGCAGCGTAGCGGCGGAACTTAACTATGGCTACACCTTC. The full variable domain, completed using reference TRBV9 and TRBJ1-2, is DSGVTQTPKHLITATGQRVTLRCSPRSGDLSVYWYQQSLDQGLQFLIQYYNGEERAKGNILERFSAQQFPDLHSELNLSSLELGDSALYFCASSVAAELNYGYTFGSGTRLTVV.

The chain combines TRBV5-1 with TRBJ1-2; TRBD1 aligns across 8 bases. The CDR3 runs to 15 residues. J gave up 2 bases and V 4 bases, and 7 bases lay outside the gene matches. The germline V gene encodes CDR1 SGHRS and CDR2 YFSETQ. The CDR3 loop is CASSDTGGGNYGYTF. Here the CDR3 DNA reads TGCGCCAGCAGCGACACAGGGGGTGGGAACTATGGCTACACCTTC.

CDR3 nucleotides: TGTGCCAGCAGCCTCGGGACAGGTGCCGGGTATGGCTACACCTTC. It codes for CASSLGTGAGYGYTF. J is TRBJ1-2 and V is TRBV7-2; 8 bases agree with TRBD1. CDR3 length equals 15 residues. The V gene end was trimmed by 5 bases and the J gene end by 5 bases; junction bases not matched to a gene: 10. Germline CDR1 reads SGHTA; CDR2 reads FQGNSA.

This clone was detected only a few times. The V call is TRBV5-6, the J call TRBJ2-3; D is tentatively TRBD1 or TRBD2 (6 bases each). The CDR3 sequence is 16 residues long. Germline-derived CDR1 and CDR2 are SGHDT and YYEEEE. V was pared by 1 base and J by 0 bases, with 12 bases between. The CDR3 sequence is CASSLIGGLSTDTQYF. In nucleotides, the CDR3 is TGTGCCAGCAGCTTGATCGGGGGCCTTAGCACAGATACGCAGTATTTT.